The entry that follows covers one T cell receptor (beta chain) sequence. This sample was taken from a study of cytomegalovirus exposure and HLA in healthy donors. The germline CDR1 and CDR2 sequences are SNHLY and FYNNEI. The junction had 3 bases not matched to a gene; V was cut back by 4 bases and J by 6 bases. The CDR3 runs to 13 residues. The PCR made use of 60 Vbeta and 13 Jbeta primers. The table came from immunoSEQ multiplex PCR; TCRdb's copy has only in-frame clones and leaves some out. The table has tens of thousands of clones, about 81% seen once. This receptor was identified in a woman in her 40s in good health and CMV-seronegative. The source material was PBMCs. The chain uses TRBV2 and TRBJ2-1; TRBD2 agrees at 7 bases. The CDR3 reads CASSGTSFNEQFF. DNA for the CDR3: TGTGCCAGCAGTGGGACTAGTTTCAATGAGCAGTTCTTC.